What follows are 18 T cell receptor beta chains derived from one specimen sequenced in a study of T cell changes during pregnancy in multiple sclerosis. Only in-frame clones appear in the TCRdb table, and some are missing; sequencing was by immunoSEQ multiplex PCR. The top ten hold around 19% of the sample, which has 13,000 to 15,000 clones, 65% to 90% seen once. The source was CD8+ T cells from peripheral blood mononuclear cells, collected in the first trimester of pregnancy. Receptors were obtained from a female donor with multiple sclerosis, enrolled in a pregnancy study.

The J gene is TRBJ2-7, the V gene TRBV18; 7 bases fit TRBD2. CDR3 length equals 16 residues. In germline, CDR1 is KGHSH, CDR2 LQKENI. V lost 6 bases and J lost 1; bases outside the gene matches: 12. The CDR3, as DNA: TGTGCCAGCTCCCCCCGGGAGGCCCCCGGTTCCTACGAGCAGTACTTC. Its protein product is CASSPREAPGSYEQYF.

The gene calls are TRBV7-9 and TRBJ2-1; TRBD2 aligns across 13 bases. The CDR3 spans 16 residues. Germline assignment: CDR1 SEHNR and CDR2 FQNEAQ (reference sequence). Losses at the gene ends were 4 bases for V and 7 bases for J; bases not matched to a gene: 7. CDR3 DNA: TGTGCCAGCAGCTCGACACGGACTAGCGGGGGAAATGAGCAGTTCTTC. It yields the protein CASSSTRTSGGNEQFF.

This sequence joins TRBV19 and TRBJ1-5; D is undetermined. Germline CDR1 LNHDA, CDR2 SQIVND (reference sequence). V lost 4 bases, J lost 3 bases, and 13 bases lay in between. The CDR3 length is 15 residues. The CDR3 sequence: CASSTGSYNNQPQHF. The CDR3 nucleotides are TGTGCCAGTAGTACGGGTAGTTATAACAATCAGCCCCAGCATTTT.

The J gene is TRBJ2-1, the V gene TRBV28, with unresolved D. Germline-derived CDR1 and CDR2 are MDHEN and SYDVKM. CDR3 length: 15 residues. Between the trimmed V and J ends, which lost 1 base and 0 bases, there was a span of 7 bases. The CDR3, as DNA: TGTGCCAGCAGTTTATCTAGGAGCTCCTACAATGAGCAGTTCTTC. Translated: CASSLSRSSYNEQFF.

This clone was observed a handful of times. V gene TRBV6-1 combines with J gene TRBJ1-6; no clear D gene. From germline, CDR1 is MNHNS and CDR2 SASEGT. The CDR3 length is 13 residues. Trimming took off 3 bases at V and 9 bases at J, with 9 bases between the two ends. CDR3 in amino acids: CASSDPRGSPLHF. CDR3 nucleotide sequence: TGTGCCAGCAGTGACCCACGGGGTTCACCCCTCCACTTT.

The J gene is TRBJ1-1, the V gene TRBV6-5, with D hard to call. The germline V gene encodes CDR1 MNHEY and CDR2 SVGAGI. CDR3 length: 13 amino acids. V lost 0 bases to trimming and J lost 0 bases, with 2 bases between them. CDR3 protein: CASSYSVNTEAFF. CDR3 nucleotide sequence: TGTGCCAGCAGTTACTCCGTGAACACTGAAGCTTTCTTT.

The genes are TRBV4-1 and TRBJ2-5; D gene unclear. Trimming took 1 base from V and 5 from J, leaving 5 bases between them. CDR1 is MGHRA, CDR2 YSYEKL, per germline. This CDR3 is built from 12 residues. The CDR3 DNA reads TGCGCCAGCAGCCAAGCCGGGGAGACCCAGTACTTC. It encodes CASSQAGETQYF.

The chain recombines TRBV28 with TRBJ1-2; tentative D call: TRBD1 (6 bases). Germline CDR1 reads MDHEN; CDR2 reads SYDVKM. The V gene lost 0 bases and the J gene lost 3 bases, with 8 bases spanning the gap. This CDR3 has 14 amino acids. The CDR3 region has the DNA TGTGCCAGCAGTTTATGGGACAGCTACTATGGCTACACCTTC. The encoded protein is CASSLWDSYYGYTF.

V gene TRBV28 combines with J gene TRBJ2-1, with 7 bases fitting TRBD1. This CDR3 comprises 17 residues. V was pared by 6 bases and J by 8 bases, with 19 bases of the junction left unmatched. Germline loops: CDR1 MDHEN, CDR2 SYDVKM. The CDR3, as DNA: TGTGCCAGCAGCGTTACGTCTCGGACAGGTGATACCGATGAGCAGTTCTTC. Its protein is CASSVTSRTGDTDEQFF.

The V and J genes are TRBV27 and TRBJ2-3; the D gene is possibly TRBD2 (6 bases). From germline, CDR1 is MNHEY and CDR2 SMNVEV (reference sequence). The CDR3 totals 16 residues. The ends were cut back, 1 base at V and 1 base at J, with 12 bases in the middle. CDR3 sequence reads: CASSLLRGGGTDTQYF. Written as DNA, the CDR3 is TGTGCCAGCAGTTTATTACGCGGCGGGGGCACAGATACGCAGTATTTT.

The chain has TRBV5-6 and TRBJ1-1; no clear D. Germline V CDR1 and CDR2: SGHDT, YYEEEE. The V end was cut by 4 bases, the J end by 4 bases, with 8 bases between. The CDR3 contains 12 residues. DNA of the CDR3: TGTGCCAGCAGCGCGGGTGGCACTGAAGCTTTCTTT. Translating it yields CASSAGGTEAFF.

CDR3 nucleotide sequence: TGTGCCAGCAGTAGCCCTCCGGACAAGTATTCAACTTGGGAAAAACTGTTTTTT. Translated: CASSSPPDKYSTWEKLFF. V usage is TRBV6-8 and J usage is TRBJ1-4, with D possibly matching TRBD1 (5 bases). V lost 5 bases to trimming and J lost 8 bases, with 27 bases between them. This CDR3 is built from 18 residues. Germline CDR1 MNHGY, CDR2 SAAAGT.

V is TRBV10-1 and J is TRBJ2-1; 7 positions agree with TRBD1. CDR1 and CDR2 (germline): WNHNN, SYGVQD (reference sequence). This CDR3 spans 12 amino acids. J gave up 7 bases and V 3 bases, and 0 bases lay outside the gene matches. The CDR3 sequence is CASSEQGNEQFF. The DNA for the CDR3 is TGCGCCAGCAGTGAACAGGGGAATGAGCAGTTCTTC.

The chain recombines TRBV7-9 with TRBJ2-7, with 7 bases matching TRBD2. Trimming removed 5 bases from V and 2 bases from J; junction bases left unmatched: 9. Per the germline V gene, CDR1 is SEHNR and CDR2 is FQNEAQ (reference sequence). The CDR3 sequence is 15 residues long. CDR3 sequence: CASSPTGTTTYEQYF. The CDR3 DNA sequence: TGTGCCAGCAGCCCCACCGGGACTACAACCTACGAGCAGTACTTC.

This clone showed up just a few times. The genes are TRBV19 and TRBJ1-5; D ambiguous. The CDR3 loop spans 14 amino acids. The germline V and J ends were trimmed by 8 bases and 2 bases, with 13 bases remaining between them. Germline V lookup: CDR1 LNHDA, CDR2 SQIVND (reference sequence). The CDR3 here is CASFGGRGNQPQHF. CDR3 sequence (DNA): TGTGCCAGTTTCGGCGGGAGGGGCAATCAGCCCCAGCATTTT. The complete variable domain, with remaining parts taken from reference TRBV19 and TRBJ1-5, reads DGGITQSPKYLFRKEGQNVTLSCEQNLNHDAMYWYRQDPGQGLRLIYYSQIVNDFQKGDIAEGYSVSREKKESFPLTVTSAQKNPTAFYLCASFGGRGNQPQHFGDGTRLSIL.

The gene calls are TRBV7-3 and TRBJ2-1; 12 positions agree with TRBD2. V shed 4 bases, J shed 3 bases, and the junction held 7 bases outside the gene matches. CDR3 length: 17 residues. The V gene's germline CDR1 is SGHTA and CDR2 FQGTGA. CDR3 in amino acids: CASSSWTSGTLYNEQFF. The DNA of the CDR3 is TGTGCCAGCAGCTCCTGGACTAGCGGGACCCTCTACAATGAGCAGTTCTTC.

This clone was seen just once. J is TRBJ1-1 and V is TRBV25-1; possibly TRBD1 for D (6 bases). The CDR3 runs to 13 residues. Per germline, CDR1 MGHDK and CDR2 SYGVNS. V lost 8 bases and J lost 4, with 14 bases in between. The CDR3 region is CASGVDSTTEAFF. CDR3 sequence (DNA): TGTGCCAGCGGGGTGGACAGCACCACTGAAGCTTTCTTT.

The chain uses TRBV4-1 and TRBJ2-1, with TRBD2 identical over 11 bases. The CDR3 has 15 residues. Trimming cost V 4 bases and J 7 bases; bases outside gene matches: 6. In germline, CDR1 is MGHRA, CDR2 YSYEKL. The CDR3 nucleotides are TGCGCCAGCAGCCCTATAGCGGGGGGGTGGAATGAGCAGTTCTTC. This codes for CASSPIAGGWNEQFF.